This T cell receptor beta chain was identified in a study of cytomegalovirus exposure and HLA in healthy donors. Germline assignment: CDR1 SQVTM and CDR2 ANQGSEA. The CDR3 extends over 11 amino acids. The V and J ends lost 2 bases and 11 bases respectively, with 12 bases between them. Comment on this clone: Its antigen is undetermined.

Primers included in the PCR were 60 Vbeta and 13 Jbeta primers. Sequencing used immunoSEQ multiplex PCR; TCRdb keeps in-frame clones, though not all of them. The sample contains 55,000 to 80,000 clones, roughly 65% of which appear only once. Study-wide findings and caveats: Among immune exposure information, only CMV serostatus was available. Despite most TCR sequences being rare, some public TCRs occurred in many donors. Researchers catalogued approximately 170 TCR beta chains as cytomegalovirus-associated.

The V call is TRBV29-1, the J call TRBJ1-1; TRBD1 is a possible D gene (5 bases). The sample consisted of PBMCs. The origin of this receptor is a woman in her twenties or thirties in good health and CMV-seronegative. This CDR3 reads CSVELGGVAFF. CDR3 bases: TGCAGCGTTGAATTGGGAGGGGTGGCTTTCTTT.